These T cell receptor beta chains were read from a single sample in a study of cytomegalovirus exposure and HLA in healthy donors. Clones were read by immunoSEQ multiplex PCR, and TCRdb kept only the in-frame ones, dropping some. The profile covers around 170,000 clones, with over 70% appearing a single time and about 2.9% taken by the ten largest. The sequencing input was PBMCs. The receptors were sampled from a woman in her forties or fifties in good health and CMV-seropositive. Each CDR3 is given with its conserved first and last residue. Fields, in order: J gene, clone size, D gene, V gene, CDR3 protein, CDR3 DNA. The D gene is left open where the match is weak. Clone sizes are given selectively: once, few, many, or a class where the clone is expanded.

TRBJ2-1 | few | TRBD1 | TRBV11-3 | CASSPGQVSYNEQFF | TGTGCCAGCAGCCCAGGACAGGTTTCCTACAATGAGCAGTTCTTC
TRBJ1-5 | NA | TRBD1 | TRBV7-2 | CASSTTGDQPQHF | TGTGCCAGCAGCACCACAGGGGATCAGCCCCAGCATTTT
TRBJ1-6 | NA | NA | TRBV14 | CASSPQINSPLHF | TGTGCCAGCAGCCCCCAGATAAATTCACCCCTCCACTTT
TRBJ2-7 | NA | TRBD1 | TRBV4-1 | CASSPGQGAGEQYF | TGCGCCAGCAGCCCAGGACAGGGGGCTGGCGAGCAGTACTTC
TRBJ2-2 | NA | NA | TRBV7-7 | CASSLGGPYTGELFF | TGTGCTAGCAGCTTAGGGGGGCCGTACACCGGGGAGCTGTTTTTT
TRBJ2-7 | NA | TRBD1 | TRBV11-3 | CASSFLTGPEQYF | TGTGCCAGCAGCTTCTTGACAGGGCCCGAGCAGTACTTC
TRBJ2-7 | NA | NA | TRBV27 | CASSLKASGLSYEQYF | TGTGCCAGCAGTTTAAAGGCCAGCGGGTTATCCTACGAGCAGTACTTC
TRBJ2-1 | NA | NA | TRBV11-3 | CASSLGDGSEQFF | TGTGCCAGCAGCTTAGGGGACGGGAGTGAGCAGTTCTTC
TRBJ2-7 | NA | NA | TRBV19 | CASSIGTGGSYEQYF | TGTGCCAGTAGTATAGGAACCGGGGGCTCCTACGAGCAGTACTTC
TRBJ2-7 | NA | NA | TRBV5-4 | CASSFGGGGYEQYF | TGTGCCAGCAGCTTTGGGGGAGGGGGTTACGAGCAGTACTTC
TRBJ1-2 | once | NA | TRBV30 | CAWTISAGDGGYTF | TGTGCCTGGACCATATCGGCGGGGGATGGAGGCTACACCTTC
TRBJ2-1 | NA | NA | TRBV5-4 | CASSFSAGGNEQFF | TGTGCCAGCAGCTTCTCGGCCGGGGGCAATGAGCAGTTCTTC
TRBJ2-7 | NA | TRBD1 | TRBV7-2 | CASSRSGQRYEQYF | TGTGCCAGCAGCCGCTCGGGACAGCGCTACGAGCAGTACTTC
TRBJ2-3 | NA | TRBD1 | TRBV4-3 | CASSQDRDSPTDTQYF | TGCGCCAGCAGCCAGGACCGGGACAGCCCTACGGATACGCAGTATTTT
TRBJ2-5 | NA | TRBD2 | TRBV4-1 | CASSRRGEPYQETQYF | TGCGCCAGCTCTCGCCGGGGGGAACCCTACCAAGAGACCCAGTACTTC
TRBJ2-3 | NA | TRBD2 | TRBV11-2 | CASSPDRAGGTDTQYF | TGTGCCAGCAGCCCCGACCGGGCGGGGGGCACAGATACGCAGTATTTT
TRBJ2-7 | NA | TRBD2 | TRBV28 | CASSGGVAGVSYEQYF | TGTGCCAGCAGCGGGGGGGTAGCGGGAGTCTCCTACGAGCAGTACTTC
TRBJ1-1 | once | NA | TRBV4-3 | CASSQTGTYTEAFF | TGCGCCAGCAGCCAAACAGGAACATACACTGAAGCTTTCTTT
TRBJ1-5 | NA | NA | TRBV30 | CAWSSDTSNQPQHF | TGTGCCTGGAGTTCAGATACTAGCAATCAGCCCCAGCATTTT
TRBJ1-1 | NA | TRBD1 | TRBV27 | CASSARQGGYTEAFF | TGTGCCAGCAGTGCCCGACAGGGTGGATACACTGAAGCTTTCTTT
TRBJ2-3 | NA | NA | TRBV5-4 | CASSADSTDTQYF | TGTGCCAGCAGCGCGGACAGTACAGATACGCAGTATTTT
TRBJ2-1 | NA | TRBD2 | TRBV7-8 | CASSLAWTSGGAYNEQFF | TGTGCCAGCAGCTTAGCGTGGACTAGCGGGGGGGCCTACAATGAGCAGTTCTTC
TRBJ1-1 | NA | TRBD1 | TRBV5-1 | CASSAGQGKVAFF | TGCGCCAGCAGCGCAGGACAGGGGAAGGTGGCTTTCTTT
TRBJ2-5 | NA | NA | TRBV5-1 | CASSSKTAQETQYF | TGCGCCAGCAGCTCGAAGACAGCCCAAGAGACCCAGTACTTC
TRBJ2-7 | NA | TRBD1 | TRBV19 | CASRQQGGHEQYF | TGTGCCAGTAGGCAACAGGGGGGCCACGAGCAGTACTTC
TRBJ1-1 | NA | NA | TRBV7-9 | CASSPEAGANTEAFF | TGTGCCAGCAGCCCGGAGGCGGGGGCGAACACTGAAGCTTTCTTT
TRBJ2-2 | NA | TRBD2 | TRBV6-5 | CASSILAGNTGELFF | TGTGCCAGCAGTATACTAGCGGGGAACACCGGGGAGCTGTTTTTT
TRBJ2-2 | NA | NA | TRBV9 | CASSVEGANTGELFF | TGTGCCAGCAGCGTAGAAGGGGCGAACACCGGGGAGCTGTTTTTT
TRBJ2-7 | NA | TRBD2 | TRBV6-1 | CASSGGSGRARDEQYF | TGTGCCAGCAGTGGAGGTAGCGGGAGGGCTAGGGACGAGCAGTACTTC
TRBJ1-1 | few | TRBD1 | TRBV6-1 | CASSPDRDEAFF | TGTGCCAGCAGTCCCGACAGGGATGAAGCTTTCTTT
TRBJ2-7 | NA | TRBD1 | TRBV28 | CASTPQGARGQYF | TGTGCCAGCACCCCCCAGGGGGCGCGAGGGCAGTACTTC
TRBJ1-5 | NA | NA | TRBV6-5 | CASSLLNSNQPQHF | TGTGCCAGCAGTTTACTAAATAGCAATCAGCCCCAGCATTTT
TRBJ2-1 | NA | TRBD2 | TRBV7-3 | CASSALPVTSGRANEQFF | TGTGCCAGCAGCGCCCTCCCAGTTACTAGCGGGAGGGCCAATGAGCAGTTCTTC
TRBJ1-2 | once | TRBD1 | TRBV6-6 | CASSRDRRRQGYGYTF | TGTGCCAGCAGTAGGGACAGGAGACGTCAAGGGTATGGCTACACCTTC
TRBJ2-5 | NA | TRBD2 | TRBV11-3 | CASSPGGGQETQYF | TGTGCCAGCAGCCCGGGGGGGGGTCAAGAGACCCAGTACTTC
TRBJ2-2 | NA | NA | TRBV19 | CASSITGLTGELFF | TGTGCCAGTAGTATTACAGGGTTGACCGGGGAGCTGTTTTTT
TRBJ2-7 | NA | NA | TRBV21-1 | CASSKLPLGLQGCSYEQYF | TGTGCCAGCAGCAAACTCCCCTTGGGGCTCCAGGGTTGTTCCTACGAGCAGTACTTC
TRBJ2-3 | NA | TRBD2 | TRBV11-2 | CASSLRTSGTSTDTQYF | TGTGCCAGCAGCTTGCGGACTAGCGGAACTAGCACAGATACGCAGTATTTT
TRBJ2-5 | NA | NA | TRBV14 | CASSQLGLGETQYF | TGTGCCAGCAGCCAACTAGGACTCGGAGAGACCCAGTACTTC
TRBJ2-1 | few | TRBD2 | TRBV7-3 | CASSLMSASGRGEQFF | TGTGCCAGCAGCTTAATGTCGGCTAGCGGGAGGGGTGAGCAGTTCTTC
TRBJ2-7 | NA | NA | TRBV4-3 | CASSQRYRDQERQYF | TGCGCCAGCAGCCAACGCTACCGGGATCAAGAGCGGCAGTACTTC
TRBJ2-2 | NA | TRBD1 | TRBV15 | CATSSTGVHTGELFF | TGTGCCACCAGCTCAACAGGGGTTCACACCGGGGAGCTGTTTTTT
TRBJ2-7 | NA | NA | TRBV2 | CASRDGGREQYF | TGTGCCAGCCGGGACGGAGGGCGGGAGCAGTACTTC
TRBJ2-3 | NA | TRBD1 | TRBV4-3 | CASSQDTQGADTQYF | TGCGCCAGCAGCCAAGATACGCAGGGGGCAGATACGCAGTATTTT
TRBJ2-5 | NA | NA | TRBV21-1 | CASSSERGGETQYF | TGTGCCAGCAGCAGTGAGCGCGGGGGAGAGACCCAGTACTTC
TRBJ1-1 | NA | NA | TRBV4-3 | CASSQDYRNTEAFF | TGCGCCAGCAGCCAAGATTACAGGAACACTGAAGCTTTCTTT
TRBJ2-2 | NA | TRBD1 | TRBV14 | CASSLGTGYTGELFF | TGTGCCAGCAGCCTCGGGACAGGCTACACCGGGGAGCTGTTTTTT
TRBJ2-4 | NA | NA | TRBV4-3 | CASSQDLGRGNIQYF | TGCGCCAGCAGCCAAGATTTGGGGCGGGGAAACATTCAGTACTTC
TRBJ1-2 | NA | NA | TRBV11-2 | CASSLVSGVAGGYTF | TGTGCCAGCAGCTTAGTAAGCGGGGTCGCTGGGGGCTACACCTTC
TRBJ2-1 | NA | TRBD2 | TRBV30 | CACSGGPRDEQFF | TGTGCCTGTAGCGGGGGCCCGAGGGATGAGCAGTTCTTC